What follows are 23 T cell receptor beta chains derived from one specimen sequenced in a study of PD-L1 blockade in urothelial cancer. As to time point: pretreatment peripheral blood. Method: immunoSEQ multiplex PCR; TCRdb's copy keeps in-frame clones and lacks some. The top ten clones hold roughly an eighth of a sample with approximately 18,000 clones, about 91% of them seen once. Sample: PBMCs, taken around atezolizumab (anti-PD-L1) treatment. All receptors come from a man between 65 and 85 years old with urothelial cancer.

The V gene is TRBV5-8, the J gene TRBJ2-5, with 9 bases aligning to TRBD1. This CDR3 has 15 residues. Looked up from germline, CDR1 is SGHTS and CDR2 is YDEGEE. V dropped 5 bases and J dropped 4; count of bases not matched to a gene: 9. The CDR3 spells CASSQTGTGTETQYF. Here the CDR3 DNA reads TGTGCCAGCAGTCAGACCGGGACAGGGACAGAGACCCAGTACTTC.

CDR3 sequence reads: CASSQETDIYGYTF. Here the CDR3 DNA reads TGCGCCAGCAGCCAAGAGACAGACATCTATGGCTACACCTTC. The chain joins TRBV4-1 to TRBJ1-2; perhaps TRBD1 as D (5 bases). The germline gives CDR1 MGHRA, CDR2 YSYEKL. CDR3 size: 14 residues. V lost 0 bases and J 4 bases, leaving 9 bases between the germline ends.

J is TRBJ1-2 and V is TRBV7-9; 10 bases fit TRBD1. The germline V gene has CDR1 SEHNR and CDR2 FQNEAQ (reference sequence). J lost 8 bases, V lost 7 bases, and 10 bases had no gene match. This CDR3 contains 14 residues. The CDR3 sequence: CASNPGTGEGGYTF. For the CDR3, the DNA is TGTGCCAGCAACCCCGGGACAGGGGAGGGCGGCTACACCTTC.

This chain uses TRBV11-2 with TRBJ1-4, with TRBD1 matching over 9 bases. V lost 1 base and J lost 0; bases outside the gene matches: 3. The V gene's germline CDR1 is SGHAT and CDR2 FQNNGV. There are 17 residues in the CDR3. The CDR3 nucleotides are TGTGCCAGCAGCTTAGGACAGGGGGGAACAACTAATGAAAAACTGTTTTTT. It specifies CASSLGQGGTTNEKLFF.

The rearrangement uses TRBV4-1 and TRBJ2-7; 9 bases match TRBD1. V dropped 3 bases and J dropped 3; count of bases not matched to a gene: 6. The CDR3 contains 15 residues. Germline CDR1 MGHRA, CDR2 YSYEKL. This CDR3 reads CASSHLGTGSYEQYF. The CDR3 DNA follows: TGCGCCAGCAGCCACCTCGGGACAGGGAGCTACGAGCAGTACTTC.

The chain links TRBV9 to TRBJ2-2, with 7 bases aligning to TRBD2. The CDR3 length is 15 residues. Germline CDR1 and CDR2: SGDLS and YYNGEE. J lost 0 bases, V lost 7 bases, and 6 bases had no gene match. In DNA form, the CDR3 reads TGTGCCAGCCGTCGAGCGGGGCCGAACACCGGGGAGCTGTTTTTT. Translated: CASRRAGPNTGELFF. Drawing the rest from reference TRBV9 and TRBJ2-2, the complete variable domain is DSGVTQTPKHLITATGQRVTLRCSPRSGDLSVYWYQQSLDQGLQFLIQYYNGEERAKGNILERFSAQQFPDLHSELNLSSLELGDSALYFCASRRAGPNTGELFFGEGSRLTVL.

The chain employs TRBV30 and TRBJ2-7, with 7 nucleotides matching TRBD1. The CDR3 spans 12 residues. The ends lost 5 bases at V and 1 base at J; junction bases unmatched: 2. The germline V gene encodes CDR1 GTSNPN and CDR2 SVGIG (reference sequence). CDR3: CAWGDSSYEQYF. CDR3 coding DNA: TGTGCCTGGGGGGACAGTTCCTACGAGCAGTACTTC. Using reference TRBV30 and TRBJ2-7 for the parts outside the CDR3, the full variable domain is SQTIHQWPATLVQPVGSPLSLECTVEGTSNPNLYWYRQAAGRGLQLLFYSVGIGQISSEVPQNLSASRPQDRQFILSSKKLLLSDSGFYLCAWGDSSYEQYFGPGTRLTVT.

This rearrangement joins TRBV10-3 to TRBJ2-7; no clear D gene. The germline CDR1 and CDR2 sequences are ENHRY and SYGVKD. This CDR3 region has 14 residues. Deletions cut 2 bases from V and 3 bases from J, with 11 bases between. This chain's CDR3 is CAISEGGSLYEQYF. CDR3 nucleotide sequence: TGTGCCATCAGTGAGGGCGGATCCCTCTACGAGCAGTACTTC.

The V and J genes are TRBV7-2 and TRBJ2-7; 7 bases align to TRBD1. The V and J ends lost 1 base and 2 bases, in that order; junction bases with no gene match: 5. Germline V CDR1 and CDR2: SGHTA, FQGNSA. The CDR3 has 15 amino acids. The CDR3: CASSLVGGQTYEQYF. CDR3 nucleotides: TGTGCCAGCAGCTTAGTAGGGGGACAGACCTACGAGCAGTACTTC.

V and J are TRBV11-2 and TRBJ2-5; the D gene is possibly TRBD1 (6 bases). This CDR3 has 14 amino acids. V lost 5 bases and J 1 base, leaving 11 bases between the germline ends. The germline V gene has CDR1 SGHAT and CDR2 FQNNGV. CDR3 loop: CASSAIQGQETQYF. The CDR3 nucleotides are TGTGCCAGCAGCGCCATACAGGGCCAAGAGACCCAGTACTTC.

CDR3 protein: CASSRGDSLSDWNTGELFF. The DNA for the CDR3 is TGCGCCAGCAGCCGTGGGGACAGCTTATCGGACTGGAACACCGGGGAGCTGTTTTTT. V is TRBV4-1 and J is TRBJ2-2; 7 bases map to TRBD1. Unmatched junction bases numbered 15, after V lost 4 bases and J lost 1 base. The V gene's germline CDR1 is MGHRA and CDR2 YSYEKL. The CDR3 contains 19 residues.

The chain uses TRBV7-9 and TRBJ1-2; D is undetermined. Germline V gene data show CDR1 as SEHNR and CDR2 as FQNEAQ (reference sequence). V lost 1 base and J lost 3, with 9 bases in between. The CDR3 spans 14 residues. The CDR3 sequence: CASSLVRRDYGYTF. The CDR3 coding sequence is TGTGCCAGCAGCTTAGTGAGGCGGGACTATGGCTACACCTTC.

This chain connects TRBV15 to TRBJ1-6; possible D gene TRBD1, 5 bases. CDR3 length: 14 amino acids. The germline V gene has CDR1 LNHNV and CDR2 YYDKDF (reference sequence). The V end was cut by 5 bases, the J end by 6 bases, with 11 bases between. The CDR3 loop reads CATSRPDTNSPLHF. The CDR3 coding sequence is TGTGCCACCAGCCGCCCGGACACTAATTCACCCCTCCACTTT.

The J gene is TRBJ1-1, the V gene TRBV2; D not resolved. The CDR3 runs to 13 residues. Trimming pared 4 bases from V and 5 bases from J, leaving 11 bases between. Germline V gives CDR1 SNHLY, CDR2 FYNNEI. The CDR3 DNA follows: TGTGCCAGCAGTGTGGGCGCGTGGACTGAAGCTTTCTTT. Its protein is CASSVGAWTEAFF.

The chain recombines TRBV6-6 with TRBJ1-1; D unclear. Trimming cost V 7 bases and J 8 bases, with 17 bases left between them. CDR3 length: 13 amino acids. The germline gives CDR1 MNHNY, CDR2 SVGAGI (reference sequence). The CDR3 DNA is TGTGCCAGCACCGAGGCGGCAGTCACGGAAGCTTTCTTT. Protein product: CASTEAAVTEAFF.

The rearrangement joins TRBV5-4 to TRBJ2-5, with D possibly TRBD2 on 5 matching bases. Trimming took 2 bases from V and 4 from J, leaving 12 bases between them. The CDR3 is 14 amino acids. Germline-derived CDR1 and CDR2 are SGHNT and YYREEE (reference sequence). The CDR3 bases are TGTGCCAGCAGCTTAGAGGGTCCGAGAGAGACCCAGTACTTC. Amino acid sequence: CASSLEGPRETQYF.

The rearrangement links TRBV5-6 to TRBJ2-3, with D unclear. CDR3 length: 14 amino acids. Germline-derived CDR1 and CDR2 are SGHDT and YYEEEE. The ends were cut back, 2 bases at V and 3 bases at J, with 10 bases in the middle. Here the CDR3 reads CASSFGRWTDTQYF. CDR3 DNA sequence: TGTGCCAGCAGCTTTGGCCGTTGGACAGATACGCAGTATTTT.

The V gene is TRBV5-8, the J gene TRBJ1-5; D not certain. The V end lost 0 bases, the J end lost 5 bases, and 3 bases lay between the germline ends. The CDR3 runs 12 residues. Germline V lookup: CDR1 SGHTS, CDR2 YDEGEE. Here the CDR3 DNA reads TGTGCCAGCAGCTTGGCATATCAGCCCCAGCATTTT. This encodes CASSLAYQPQHF.

The rearrangement joins TRBV28 to TRBJ2-5, with D perhaps TRBD2 (5 bases). There are 13 residues in the CDR3. Trimming removed 10 bases from V and 5 bases from J, with 17 bases in between. CDR1 is MDHEN, CDR2 SYDVKM, per germline. CDR3 nucleotides: TGTGCCACCTCTGCGGGCGCTAGGGAGACCCAGTACTTC. Encoded protein: CATSAGARETQYF.

The chain uses TRBV28 and TRBJ1-1, with 8 bases aligning to TRBD1. The CDR3 is 13 residues long. Germline lookup yields CDR1 MDHEN and CDR2 SYDVKM. V gave up 5 bases and J gave up 10 bases; unmatched junction bases: 9. CDR3 loop: CASSQGASGGAFF. The DNA of the CDR3 is TGTGCCAGCAGTCAGGGGGCTTCAGGGGGAGCTTTCTTT. Together with reference TRBV28 and TRBJ1-1, the CDR3 gives the full variable domain: DVKVTQSSRYLVKRTGEKVFLECVQDMDHENMFWYRQDPGLGLRLIYFSYDVKMKEKGDIPEGYSVSREKKERFSLILESASTNQTSMYLCASSQGASGGAFFGQGTRLTVV.

The chain recombines TRBV19 with TRBJ2-5; TRBD2 matches 13 bases. The V gene's germline CDR1 is LNHDA and CDR2 SQIVND (reference sequence). Trimming at V came to 5 bases and at J to 5 bases, leaving 14 bases not matched to a gene. The CDR3 spans 18 residues. The CDR3 loop reads CASSFLRTSGGARETQYF. In nucleotides, the CDR3 is TGTGCCAGTAGTTTCCTACGTACTAGCGGGGGGGCCAGGGAGACCCAGTACTTC.

The gene calls are TRBV2 and TRBJ1-5; D is unresolved. The CDR3 is 14 residues long. V was cut by 0 bases and J by 5 bases, with 8 bases left in between. Germline CDR1 and CDR2: SNHLY and FYNNEI. The CDR3: CASSEAQVHQPQHF. The CDR3 nucleotides read TGTGCCAGCAGTGAAGCGCAGGTCCATCAGCCCCAGCATTTT.

V and J are TRBV5-8 and TRBJ2-5; 8 bases map to TRBD2. Trimming took 4 bases from V and 4 from J; bases not matched to a gene: 12. The CDR3 has 16 amino acids. The germline gives CDR1 SGHTS, CDR2 YDEGEE. In DNA, the CDR3 is TGTGCCAGCAGCAGGACCGGGACCCGGGAGGGAGAGACCCAGTACTTC. Amino acids: CASSRTGTREGETQYF.